The 13 T cell receptor beta chains given below trace back to one sample, sequenced in a study of blood T cell repertoires in COVID-19. Repertoires were generated with immunoSEQ multiplex PCR, while TCRdb's copy carries only in-frame clones and drops some. The sample records approximately 190,000 clones, around four fifths being singletons. Specimen: peripheral blood. The receptor source for this set is a woman between 35 and 50 years old with acute or convalescent COVID-19.

The chain uses TRBV30 and TRBJ1-3; D not certain. The germline V gene has CDR1 GTSNPN and CDR2 SVGIG (reference sequence). The CDR3 runs to 11 residues. The V end was cut by 5 bases, the J end by 4 bases, with 6 bases between. The CDR3 here is CAWARGNTIYF. CDR3 bases: TGTGCCTGGGCCCGGGGAAACACCATATATTTT.

CDR3 nucleotide sequence: TGTGCCAGCTCACCACCGGGAGCTCCTACGCAGCAGTACTTC. It encodes CASSPPGAPTQQYF. The chain is built from TRBV18 and TRBJ2-7; D possibly corresponds to TRBD2 (5 bases). Germline values: CDR1 KGHSH, CDR2 LQKENI. V shed 0 bases and J shed 8 bases, with 14 bases lying between them. The CDR3 is 14 amino acids.

The rearrangement joins TRBV3-1 (or the pseudogene TRBV3-2) to TRBJ2-2; D ambiguous. V lost 4 bases to trimming and J lost 3 bases, with 15 bases between them. Germline CDR1 is LGHDT and CDR2 is YNNKEL (reference sequence). CDR3 length: 16 residues. DNA for the CDR3: TGTGCCAGCAGCCCAAGCAGACTCTCTGACACCGGGGAGCTGTTTTTT. Its protein is CASSPSRLSDTGELFF.

This chain uses TRBV25-1 with TRBJ1-1, with 7 bases that match TRBD1. The CDR3 consists of 15 residues. The V and J ends lost 6 bases and 0 bases, in that order; junction bases with no gene match: 7. The germline gives CDR1 MGHDK, CDR2 SYGVNS. Here the CDR3 DNA reads TGTGCCAGCAGCCCTCGACAGGGCATGAACACTGAAGCTTTCTTT. Translated: CASSPRQGMNTEAFF.

The chain has TRBV25-1 and TRBJ2-1, with a possible D match to TRBD2 (5 bases). Germline V gene data show CDR1 as MGHDK and CDR2 as SYGVNS. V was cut by 6 bases and J by 6 bases, with 12 bases left in between. The CDR3 runs 13 residues. CDR3 sequence: CASRADGLNEQFF. The CDR3 coding sequence is TGTGCCAGCAGGGCGGACGGACTCAATGAGCAGTTCTTC. Drawing the rest from reference TRBV25-1 and TRBJ2-1, the complete variable domain is EADIYQTPRYLVIGTGKKITLECSQTMGHDKMYWYQQDPGMELHLIHYSYGVNSTEKGDLSSESTVSRIRTEHFPLTLESARPSHTSQYLCASRADGLNEQFFGPGTRLTVL.

V and J are TRBV4-2 and TRBJ2-7, with a tentative D call TRBD2 (6 bases). The CDR3 consists of 15 residues. V lost 4 bases, J lost 2 bases, and 15 bases lay in between. Germline V gene data show CDR1 as LGHNA and CDR2 as YNFKEQ. CDR3 residues: CASSRDSGGPYEQYF. Written as DNA, the CDR3 is TGTGCCAGCAGCCGCGATAGCGGAGGACCCTACGAGCAGTACTTC.

This chain connects TRBV14 to TRBJ1-1; D uncertain. The V gene's germline CDR1 is SGHDN and CDR2 FVKESK. V shed 1 base and J shed 2 bases, with 8 bases lying between them. The CDR3 consists of 14 residues. The CDR3 nucleotides read TGTGCCAGCAGCCAAGGATGGCTTAACACTGAAGCTTTCTTT. Its protein product is CASSQGWLNTEAFF.

This chain joins TRBV5-1 and TRBJ2-3, with D possibly TRBD2 on 5 matching bases. V was clipped by 0 bases and J by 0 bases, with 8 bases between them. The CDR3 totals 15 residues. Germline CDR1 SGHRS, CDR2 YFSETQ. The CDR3 sequence: CASSLATGSTDTQYF. CDR3 sequence (DNA): TGCGCCAGCAGCTTGGCGACGGGGAGCACAGATACGCAGTATTTT.

The CDR3 nucleotides read TGTGCCAGCAGCCAAGCGGGCGGGACAGATATCTGGGGGCTCACTGAAGCTTTCTTT. This encodes CASSQAGGTDIWGLTEAFF. The chain combines TRBV3-1 (or the pseudogene TRBV3-2) with TRBJ1-1, with 7 nucleotides matching TRBD1. After removal of 1 base from V and 4 bases from J, the junction contained 18 bases not matched to a gene. Germline CDR1 reads LGHDT; CDR2 reads YNNKEL (reference sequence). The CDR3 runs to 19 residues.

The V gene is TRBV3-1 (or the pseudogene TRBV3-2), the J gene TRBJ2-1; D ambiguous. This CDR3 is 17 amino acids long. The V gene lost 2 bases and the J gene lost 5 bases, with 19 bases spanning the gap. The germline gives CDR1 LGHDT, CDR2 YNNKEL (reference sequence). DNA for the CDR3: TGTGCCAGCAGCCAACAACCGGCAGGCAATCCCCACAATGAGCAGTTCTTC. As protein: CASSQQPAGNPHNEQFF.

This clone was detected a few times. This chain connects TRBV7-2 to TRBJ1-5; 8 nucleotides line up with TRBD1. Unmatched junction bases numbered 10, after V lost 5 bases and J lost 4 bases. Germline assignment: CDR1 SGHTA and CDR2 FQGNSA. This CDR3 spans 16 amino acids. CDR3 sequence reads: CASSKTTGGRNQPQHF. CDR3 coding DNA: TGTGCCAGCAGCAAAACTACAGGGGGAAGGAATCAGCCCCAGCATTTT.

The chain couples TRBV6-5 to TRBJ1-2; 7 bases fit TRBD1. The CDR3 consists of 15 residues. The V gene end was trimmed by 5 bases and the J gene end by 6 bases; junction bases not matched to a gene: 12. The germline gives CDR1 MNHEY, CDR2 SVGAGI. The CDR3 bases are TGTGCCAGCAGTCTAATATTCCGGGACAGCGATGGCTACACCTTC. Residues: CASSLIFRDSDGYTF.

This sequence joins TRBV2 and TRBJ2-3; 7 bases align to TRBD2. The CDR3 consists of 15 residues. Germline loops: CDR1 SNHLY, CDR2 FYNNEI. The ends lost 2 bases at V and 4 bases at J; junction bases unmatched: 6. CDR3 sequence reads: CASSEIGGGADTQYF. CDR3 sequence (DNA): TGTGCCAGCAGTGAAATTGGTGGGGGGGCAGATACGCAGTATTTT. The full variable domain, rest sourced from reference TRBV2 and TRBJ2-3, is EPEVTQTPSHQVTQMGQEVILRCVPISNHLYFYWYRQILGQKVEFLVSFYNNEISEKSEIFDDQFSVERPDGSNFTLKIRSTKLEDSAMYFCASSEIGGGADTQYFGPGTRLTVL.